This T cell receptor (beta chain) was recovered during a study of shared clonotypes between healthy human individuals. On the study more broadly: Three plates each covered CD4 naive and memory; CD8 naive two, CD8 memory one.

How the authors handled the data: Because ImmunoSEQ provided only junction sequences with no quality scores, the filtering differed. Only in-frame clones appear in the TCRdb table, and some are missing; sequencing was by immunoSEQ multiplex PCR. V, J and clone size are those of that table, while D and trimming were read from the DNA. Here the sample spans 550,000 to 850,000 clones, around 72% being singletons. Remarks on this clone: Its antigen remains unknown.

Study results and caveats: Some naive CD4 clonotypes, 4.5% to 5.5%, turned up in common across a few donors.

Material for sequencing was memory CD4+ T cells sorted from blood. As for subset: CD45RA-negative fraction. The sequence was collected from a woman aged 25-40 years in good health.

For the CDR3, the DNA is TGTGCCAGCAGTTTAGGGACTTCGAACTATGGCTACACCTTC. Residues: CASSLGTSNYGYTF. The gene calls are TRBV27 and TRBJ1-2, with D tentatively TRBD1 (5 bases). In germline, CDR1 is MNHEY, CDR2 SMNVEV (reference sequence). V shed 2 bases and J shed 2 bases, with 9 bases lying between them. The CDR3 is 14 residues long.